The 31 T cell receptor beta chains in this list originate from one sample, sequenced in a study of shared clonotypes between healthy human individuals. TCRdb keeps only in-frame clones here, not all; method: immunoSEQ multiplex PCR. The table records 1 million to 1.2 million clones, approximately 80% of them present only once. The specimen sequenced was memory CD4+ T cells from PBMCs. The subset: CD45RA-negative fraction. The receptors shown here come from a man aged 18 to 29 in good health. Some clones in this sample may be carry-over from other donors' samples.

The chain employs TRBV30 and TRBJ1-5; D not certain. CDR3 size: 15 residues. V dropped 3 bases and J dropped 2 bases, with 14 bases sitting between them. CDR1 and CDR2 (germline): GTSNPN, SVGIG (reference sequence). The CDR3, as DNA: TGTGCCTGGAGCCAAAAAACGACGGGCAATCAGCCCCAGCATTTT. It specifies CAWSQKTTGNQPQHF.

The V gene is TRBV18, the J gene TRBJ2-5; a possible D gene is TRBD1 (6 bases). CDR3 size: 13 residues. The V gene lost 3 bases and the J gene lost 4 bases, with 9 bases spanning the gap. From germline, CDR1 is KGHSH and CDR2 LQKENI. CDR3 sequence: CASSPGQRETQYF. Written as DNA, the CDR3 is TGTGCCAGCTCACCTGGACAGAGAGAGACCCAGTACTTC.

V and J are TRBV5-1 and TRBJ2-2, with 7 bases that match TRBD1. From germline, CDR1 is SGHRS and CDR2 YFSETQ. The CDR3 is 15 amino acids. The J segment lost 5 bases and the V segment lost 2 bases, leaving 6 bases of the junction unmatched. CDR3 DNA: TGCGCCAGCAGCTTAGGTACAGGGGAAACCGGGGAGCTGTTTTTT. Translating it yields CASSLGTGETGELFF.

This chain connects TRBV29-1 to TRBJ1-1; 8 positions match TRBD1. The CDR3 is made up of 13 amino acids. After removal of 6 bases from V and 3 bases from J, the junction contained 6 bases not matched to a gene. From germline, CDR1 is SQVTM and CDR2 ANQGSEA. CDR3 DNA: TGCAGCGTCCGGACAGGGATGGACACTGAAGCTTTCTTT. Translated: CSVRTGMDTEAFF.

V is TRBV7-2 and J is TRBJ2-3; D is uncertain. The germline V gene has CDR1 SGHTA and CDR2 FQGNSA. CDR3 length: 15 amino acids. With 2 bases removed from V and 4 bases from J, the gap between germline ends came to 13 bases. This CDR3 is CASSLFSTVADTQYF. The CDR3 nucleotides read TGTGCCAGCAGCTTATTTTCGACGGTGGCAGATACGCAGTATTTT.

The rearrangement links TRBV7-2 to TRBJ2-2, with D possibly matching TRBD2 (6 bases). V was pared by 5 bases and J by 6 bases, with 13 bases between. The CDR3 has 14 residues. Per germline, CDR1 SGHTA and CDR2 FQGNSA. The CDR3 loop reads CASSPRGGAGELFF. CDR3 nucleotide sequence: TGTGCCAGCAGCCCCCGGGGAGGCGCCGGGGAGCTGTTTTTT.

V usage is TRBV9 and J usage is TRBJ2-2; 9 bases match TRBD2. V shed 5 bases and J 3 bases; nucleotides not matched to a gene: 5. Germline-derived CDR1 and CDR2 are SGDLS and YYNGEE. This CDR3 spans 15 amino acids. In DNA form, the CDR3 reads TGTGCCAGCAGTGCTAGACTAGCGGACACCGGGGAGCTGTTTTTT. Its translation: CASSARLADTGELFF.

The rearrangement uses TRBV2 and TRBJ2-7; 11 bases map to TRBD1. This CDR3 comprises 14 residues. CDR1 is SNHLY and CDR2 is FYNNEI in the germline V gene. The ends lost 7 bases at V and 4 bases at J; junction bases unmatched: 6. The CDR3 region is CASNPGQGVYEQYF. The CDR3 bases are TGTGCCAGCAACCCGGGACAGGGGGTATACGAGCAGTACTTC.

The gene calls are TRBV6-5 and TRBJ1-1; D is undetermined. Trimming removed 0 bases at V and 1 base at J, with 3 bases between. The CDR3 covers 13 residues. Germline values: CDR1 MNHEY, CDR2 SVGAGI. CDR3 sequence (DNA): TGTGCCAGCAGTTACTCCTGGAACACTGAAGCTTTCTTT. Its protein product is CASSYSWNTEAFF.

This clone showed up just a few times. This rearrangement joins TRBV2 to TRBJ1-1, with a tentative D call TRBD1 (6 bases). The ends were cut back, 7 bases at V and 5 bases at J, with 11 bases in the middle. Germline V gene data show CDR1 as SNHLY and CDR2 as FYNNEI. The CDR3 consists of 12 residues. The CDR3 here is CASTQGRTEAFF. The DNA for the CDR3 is TGTGCCAGCACCCAGGGGAGGACTGAAGCTTTCTTT.

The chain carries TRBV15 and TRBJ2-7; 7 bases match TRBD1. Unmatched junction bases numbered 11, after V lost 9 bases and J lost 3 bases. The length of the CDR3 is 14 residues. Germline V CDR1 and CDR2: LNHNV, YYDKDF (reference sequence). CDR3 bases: TGTGCCACTCGCTCGACAGGGAAAGGCTACGAGCAGTACTTC. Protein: CATRSTGKGYEQYF.

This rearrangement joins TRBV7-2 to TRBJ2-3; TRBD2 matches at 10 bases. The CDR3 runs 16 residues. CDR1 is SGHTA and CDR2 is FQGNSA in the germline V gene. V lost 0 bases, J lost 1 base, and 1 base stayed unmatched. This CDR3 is CASSLAGTSGTDTQYF. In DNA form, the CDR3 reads TGTGCCAGCAGCTTAGCTGGGACTAGCGGCACAGATACGCAGTATTTT.

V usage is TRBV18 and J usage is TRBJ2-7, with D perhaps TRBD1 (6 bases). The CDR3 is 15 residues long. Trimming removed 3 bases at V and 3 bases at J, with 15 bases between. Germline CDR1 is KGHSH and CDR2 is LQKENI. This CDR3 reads CASSPLAGDNYEQYF. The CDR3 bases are TGTGCCAGCTCACCTCTGGCAGGGGATAACTACGAGCAGTACTTC.

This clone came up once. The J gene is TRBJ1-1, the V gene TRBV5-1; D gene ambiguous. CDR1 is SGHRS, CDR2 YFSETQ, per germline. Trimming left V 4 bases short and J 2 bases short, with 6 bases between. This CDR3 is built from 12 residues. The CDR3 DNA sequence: TGCGCCAGCAGCAACCAAAACACTGAAGCTTTCTTT. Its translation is CASSNQNTEAFF.

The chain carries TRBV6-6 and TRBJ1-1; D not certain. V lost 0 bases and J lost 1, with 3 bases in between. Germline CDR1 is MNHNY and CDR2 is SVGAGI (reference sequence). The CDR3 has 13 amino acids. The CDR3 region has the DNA TGTGCCAGCAGTTACTCCGCGAACACTGAAGCTTTCTTT. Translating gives CASSYSANTEAFF.

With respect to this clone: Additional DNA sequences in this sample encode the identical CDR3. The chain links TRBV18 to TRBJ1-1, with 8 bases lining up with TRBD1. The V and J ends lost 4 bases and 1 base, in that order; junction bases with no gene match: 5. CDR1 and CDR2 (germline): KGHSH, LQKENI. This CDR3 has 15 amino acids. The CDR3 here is CASSLGQGGNTEAFF. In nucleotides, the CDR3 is TGTGCCAGCTCACTCGGACAGGGTGGGAACACTGAAGCTTTCTTT.

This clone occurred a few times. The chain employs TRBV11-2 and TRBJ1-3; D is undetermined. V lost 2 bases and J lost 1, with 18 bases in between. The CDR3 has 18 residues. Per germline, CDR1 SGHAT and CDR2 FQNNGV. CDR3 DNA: TGTGCCAGCAGCTTAAGATCGCCGGCAGGTCTTTCTGGAAACACCATATATTTT. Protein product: CASSLRSPAGLSGNTIYF.

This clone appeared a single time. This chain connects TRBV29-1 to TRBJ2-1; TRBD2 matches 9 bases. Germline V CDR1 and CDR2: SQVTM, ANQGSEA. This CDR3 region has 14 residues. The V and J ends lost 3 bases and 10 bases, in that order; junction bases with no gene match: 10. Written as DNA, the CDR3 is TGCAGCGTTGATAGCGGGGGAAACGGTTGGGAGCAGTTCTTC. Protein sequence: CSVDSGGNGWEQFF.

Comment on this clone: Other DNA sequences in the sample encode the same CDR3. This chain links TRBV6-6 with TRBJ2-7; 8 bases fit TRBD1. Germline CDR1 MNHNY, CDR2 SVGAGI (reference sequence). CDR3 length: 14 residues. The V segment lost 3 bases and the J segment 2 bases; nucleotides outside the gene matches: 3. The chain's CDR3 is CASSYSGGPYEQYF. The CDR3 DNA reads TGTGCCAGCAGTTATTCAGGGGGCCCCTACGAGCAGTACTTC.

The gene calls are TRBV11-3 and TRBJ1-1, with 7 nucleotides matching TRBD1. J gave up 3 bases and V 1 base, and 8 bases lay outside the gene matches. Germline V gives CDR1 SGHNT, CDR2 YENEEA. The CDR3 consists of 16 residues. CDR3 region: CASSLGAGGSDTEAFF. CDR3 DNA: TGTGCCAGCAGCTTAGGGGCAGGGGGATCCGACACTGAAGCTTTCTTT.

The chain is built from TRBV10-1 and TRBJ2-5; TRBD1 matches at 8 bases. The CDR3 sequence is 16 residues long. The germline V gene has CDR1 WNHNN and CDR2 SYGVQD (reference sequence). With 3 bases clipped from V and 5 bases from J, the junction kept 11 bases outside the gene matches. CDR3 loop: CASSEIRAGGWETQYF. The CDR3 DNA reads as TGCGCCAGCAGTGAAATACGGGCAGGGGGCTGGGAGACCCAGTACTTC.

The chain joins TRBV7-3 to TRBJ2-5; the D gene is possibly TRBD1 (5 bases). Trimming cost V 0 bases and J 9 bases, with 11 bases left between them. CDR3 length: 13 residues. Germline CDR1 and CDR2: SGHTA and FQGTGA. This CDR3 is CASSLTGLGAQYF. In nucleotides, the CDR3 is TGTGCCAGCAGCTTAACGGGTCTAGGGGCCCAGTACTTC.

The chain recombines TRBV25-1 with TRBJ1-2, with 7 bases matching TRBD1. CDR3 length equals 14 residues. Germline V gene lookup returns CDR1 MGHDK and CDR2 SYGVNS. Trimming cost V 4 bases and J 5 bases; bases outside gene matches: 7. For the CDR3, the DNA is TGTGCCAGCAGTGGAGTGACAGGGCGTTATGGCTACACCTTC. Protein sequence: CASSGVTGRYGYTF.

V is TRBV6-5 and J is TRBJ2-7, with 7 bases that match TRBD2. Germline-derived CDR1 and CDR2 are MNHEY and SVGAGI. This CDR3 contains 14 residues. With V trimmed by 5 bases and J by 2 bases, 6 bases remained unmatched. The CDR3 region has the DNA TGTGCCAGCAGTCTTGGACGGGGGGCCTACGAGCAGTACTTC. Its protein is CASSLGRGAYEQYF.

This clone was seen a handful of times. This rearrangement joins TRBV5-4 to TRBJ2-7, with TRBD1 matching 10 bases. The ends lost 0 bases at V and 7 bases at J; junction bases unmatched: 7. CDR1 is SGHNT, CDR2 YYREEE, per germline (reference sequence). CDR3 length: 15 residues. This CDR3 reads CASSLAGTGAREQYF. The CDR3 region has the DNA TGTGCCAGCAGCTTGGCCGGGACAGGGGCCCGGGAGCAGTACTTC.

As DNA, the CDR3 is TGTGCCAGCAGCTCCCCTTCGGGGACCGGGGAGCTGTTTTTT. Translation gives CASSSPSGTGELFF. The chain couples TRBV5-4 to TRBJ2-2, with a weak D call TRBD2 (5 bases). The CDR3 has 14 amino acids. V was cut by 3 bases and J by 5 bases, with 11 bases left in between. Per the germline V gene, CDR1 is SGHNT and CDR2 is YYREEE (reference sequence).

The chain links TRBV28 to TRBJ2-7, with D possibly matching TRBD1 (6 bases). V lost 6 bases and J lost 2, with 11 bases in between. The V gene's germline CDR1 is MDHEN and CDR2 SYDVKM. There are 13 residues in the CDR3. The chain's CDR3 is CASRPGTPYEQYF. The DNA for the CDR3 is TGTGCCAGCAGACCCGGGACACCCTACGAGCAGTACTTC.

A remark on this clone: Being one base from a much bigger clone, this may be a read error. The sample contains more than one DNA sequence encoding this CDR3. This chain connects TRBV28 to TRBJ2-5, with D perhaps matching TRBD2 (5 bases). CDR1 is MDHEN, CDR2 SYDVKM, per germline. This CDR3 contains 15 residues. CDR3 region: CASRTSWGEQETQYF. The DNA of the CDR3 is TGTGCCAGCAGAACCTCCTGGGGAGAACAAGAGACACAGTACTTC.

The CDR3 DNA sequence: TGTGCCAGTAGTATAGCCCGGACAGGGGAATCGGAAAAACTGTTTTTT. Its protein product is CASSIARTGESEKLFF. This rearrangement joins TRBV19 to TRBJ1-4; 9 positions agree with TRBD1. The CDR3 has 16 amino acids. With V trimmed by 1 base and J by 8 bases, 8 bases remained unmatched. The germline gives CDR1 LNHDA, CDR2 SQIVND (reference sequence). The full variable domain, with the rest looked up from reference TRBV19 and TRBJ1-4, is DGGITQSPKYLFRKEGQNVTLSCEQNLNHDAMYWYRQDPGQGLRLIYYSQIVNDFQKGDIAEGYSVSREKKESFPLTVTSAQKNPTAFYLCASSIARTGESEKLFFGSGTQLSVL.

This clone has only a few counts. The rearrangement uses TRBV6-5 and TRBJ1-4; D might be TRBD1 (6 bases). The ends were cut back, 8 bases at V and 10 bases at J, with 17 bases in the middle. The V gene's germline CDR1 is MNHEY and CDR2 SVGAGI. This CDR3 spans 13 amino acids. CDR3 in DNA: TGTGCCAGCTTGGACAGCGTAAGAGGAAAACTGTTTTTT. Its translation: CASLDSVRGKLFF.

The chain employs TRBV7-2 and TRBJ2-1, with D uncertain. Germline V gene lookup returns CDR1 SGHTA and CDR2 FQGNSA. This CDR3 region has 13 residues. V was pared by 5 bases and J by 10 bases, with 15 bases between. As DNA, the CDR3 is TGTGCCAGCAGCCCTAGAACCCTGTGGGAGCAGTTCTTC. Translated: CASSPRTLWEQFF.